The present T cell receptor beta chain was sequenced within a study of HIV-infected patients and healthy controls. This clonotype was counted between two and nine times. The CDR3 is made up of 14 amino acids. Trimming cost V 11 bases and J 7 bases; bases outside gene matches: 14. Germline V gene sequence: CDR1 MNHEY, CDR2 SVGAGI. Each CDR3 protein is one row after TCRdb ran MiXCR on the 5' RACE reads. The sample records roughly 70,000 distinct CDR3 sequences, around 17% being singletons. The V gene is TRBV6-5, the J gene TRBJ2-4; 7 nucleotides agree with TRBD1. This clonotype was obtained from a human donor in good health. Sequenced input: CD4+ T cells from blood. As DNA, the CDR3 is TGTGCCGTACGAGACAGGGCCGCTTCTAACATTCAGTACTTC. The encoded protein is CAVRDRAASNIQYF.